Each of the 23 T cell receptor beta chains below was sequenced from the same sample in a study of blood T cell repertoires in COVID-19. Method: immunoSEQ multiplex PCR; TCRdb's copy keeps in-frame clones and lacks some. The sample carries 90,000 to 120,000 clones, roughly 90% recorded once. The sequenced sample consisted of peripheral blood. All receptors come from a man aged 35-49 years with active or convalescent COVID-19.

This chain links TRBV19 with TRBJ1-2; D is unresolved. This CDR3 contains 13 residues. V lost 7 bases, J lost 5 bases, and 14 bases lay in between. Germline V lookup: CDR1 LNHDA, CDR2 SQIVND (reference sequence). The CDR3 reads CASTRGENYGYTF. The CDR3 DNA reads TGTGCCAGTACACGGGGAGAAAATTATGGCTACACCTTC.

The chain combines TRBV19 with TRBJ2-7; maybe TRBD1 (6 bases). V gave up 5 bases and J gave up 5 bases, with 25 bases separating them. Germline CDR1 reads LNHDA; CDR2 reads SQIVND (reference sequence). This CDR3 is 17 amino acids long. The CDR3 here is CASSLNRAPLQNHEQYF. CDR3 sequence (DNA): TGTGCCAGTAGTTTAAACAGGGCGCCCTTACAGAACCACGAGCAGTACTTC.

The rearrangement uses TRBV28 and TRBJ1-2; D not certain. Germline V gene sequence: CDR1 MDHEN, CDR2 SYDVKM. V dropped 8 bases and J dropped 5 bases, with 15 bases sitting between them. The CDR3 extends over 13 amino acids. The CDR3: CASSTYSTYGYTF. CDR3 coding DNA: TGTGCCAGCTCAACCTACAGTACTTATGGCTACACCTTC.

This chain uses TRBV15 with TRBJ2-1, with 14 bases matching TRBD2. J lost 8 bases, V lost 5 bases, and 5 bases had no gene match. The CDR3 loop spans 15 amino acids. Germline lookup yields CDR1 LNHNV and CDR2 YYDKDF (reference sequence). CDR3 region: CATSFGTSGSYEQFF. The DNA for the CDR3 is TGTGCCACCAGCTTTGGGACTAGCGGGAGTTATGAGCAGTTCTTC.

The sample holds a few counts of this clone. The chain combines TRBV29-1 with TRBJ1-2; 11 nucleotides match TRBD1. The length of the CDR3 is 14 residues. Germline loops: CDR1 SQVTM, CDR2 ANQGSEA. The junction had 8 bases not matched to a gene; V was cut back by 6 bases and J by 5 bases. The CDR3 DNA sequence: TGCAGCGTGGGGACAGGGGGGATTGGGTATGGCTACACCTTC. Residues: CSVGTGGIGYGYTF.

This clone was detected only once. V is TRBV7-3 and J is TRBJ2-3; 8 nucleotides match TRBD2. V dropped 5 bases and J dropped 2; count of bases not matched to a gene: 9. Germline CDR1 SGHTA, CDR2 FQGTGA. The CDR3 is 16 amino acids. The CDR3 sequence is CASSEGLALITDTQYF. The CDR3 DNA follows: TGTGCCAGCAGCGAAGGACTAGCTCTGATCACAGATACGCAGTATTTT.

This chain uses TRBV12-3 or TRBV12-4 with TRBJ1-2; the D gene is possibly TRBD1 (6 bases). The CDR3 is made up of 13 amino acids. Trimming cost V 10 bases and J 6 bases, with 18 bases left between them. The CDR3 region has the DNA TGTGCCACTAAGGAGGGGGGGCCCAATGGCTACACCTTC. Translated, it gives CATKEGGPNGYTF.

This clone turned up a few times. The V gene is TRBV6-5, the J gene TRBJ1-5; TRBD1 agrees at 11 bases. This CDR3 region has 14 residues. Germline CDR1 and CDR2: MNHEY and SVGAGI. With 5 bases clipped from V and 8 bases from J, the junction kept 5 bases outside the gene matches. CDR3 amino acids: CASSTGQGAKPQHF. DNA for the CDR3: TGTGCCAGCAGTACTGGACAGGGGGCAAAGCCCCAGCATTTT.

The gene calls are TRBV30 and TRBJ1-2; D possibly corresponds to TRBD1 (5 bases). CDR1 and CDR2 from the germline V gene are GTSNPN and SVGIG (reference sequence). Trimming cost V 0 bases and J 10 bases, with 12 bases left between them. The CDR3 totals 12 residues. The DNA for the CDR3 is TGTGCCTGGAGTGTAGGGGACTTCCTCTACACCTTC. It codes for CAWSVGDFLYTF.

CDR3 nucleotides: TGTGCCAGCAGCTCCCCCCCCGTGGGGGGGAGAGACTATGGCTACACCTTC. This sequence encodes CASSSPPVGGRDYGYTF. This chain connects TRBV9 to TRBJ1-2; a possible D gene is TRBD1 (5 bases). Germline loops: CDR1 SGDLS, CDR2 YYNGEE. The CDR3 runs 17 residues. Trimming took off 4 bases at V and 3 bases at J, with 22 bases between the two ends.

The chain couples TRBV6-4 to TRBJ1-4; D remains unclear. The V end was cut by 4 bases, the J end by 8 bases, with 11 bases between. CDR1 is MRHNA and CDR2 is SNTAGT in the germline V gene. The CDR3 totals 13 residues. The CDR3 region has the DNA TGTGCCAGCAGTGTGGGTAGCAGAGAAAAACTGTTTTTT. Translation: CASSVGSREKLFF.

This clone was seen once. The chain couples TRBV6-2 or TRBV6-3 to TRBJ2-7, with TRBD2 matching over 13 bases. The CDR3 is 14 residues long. V was clipped by 6 bases and J by 4 bases; unmatched bases: 3. Germline V gene sequence: CDR1 MNHEY, CDR2 SVGEGT. The CDR3 bases are TGTGCCAGCAGCATACTAGCGGGAGGGTACGAGCAGTACTTC. Translating gives CASSILAGGYEQYF.

V gene TRBV7-6 combines with J gene TRBJ2-2, with a weak D call TRBD1 (6 bases). Germline V lookup: CDR1 SGHVS, CDR2 FNYEAQ. This CDR3 contains 15 residues. The V and J ends lost 4 bases and 7 bases respectively, with 16 bases between them. The CDR3 region has the DNA TGTGCCAGCAGCTCCCCGCAGGGGAAGAGCGGGGAGCTGTTTTTT. Translating gives CASSSPQGKSGELFF.

This clone has only a few counts. Here the CDR3 reads CASSLGTGSNYGYTF. The DNA for the CDR3 is TGTGCCAGCAGCTTAGGGACAGGCTCTAACTATGGCTACACCTTC. V and J are TRBV11-2 and TRBJ1-2, with 7 bases fitting TRBD1. V was clipped by 1 base and J by 0 bases; unmatched bases: 2. The CDR3 covers 15 residues. The V gene's germline CDR1 is SGHAT and CDR2 FQNNGV.

The chain combines TRBV12-3 or TRBV12-4 with TRBJ2-3; D gene uncertain. This CDR3 comprises 12 residues. V lost 9 bases to trimming and J lost 0 bases, with 7 bases between them. CDR3 region: CASSTSTDTQYF. DNA of the CDR3: TGTGCCAGTTCCACTAGCACAGATACGCAGTATTTT.

This sequence joins TRBV15 and TRBJ2-7, with D maybe TRBD1 (5 bases). This CDR3 comprises 16 residues. Germline values: CDR1 LNHNV, CDR2 YYDKDF (reference sequence). The V gene lost 5 bases and the J gene lost 3 bases, with 20 bases spanning the gap. The CDR3 nucleotides read TGTGCCACCAGCCCGGCCCGATGGGGCCCCCGCTACGAGCAGTACTTC. Amino acid sequence: CATSPARWGPRYEQYF.

The CDR3 protein is CASSLGLAGDYNEQFF. The CDR3 coding sequence is TGTGCCAGCAGCTTAGGACTAGCGGGAGATTACAATGAGCAGTTCTTC. The chain uses TRBV7-2 and TRBJ2-1; 12 bases align to TRBD2. The trim removed 1 base at V and 4 bases at J, leaving 2 bases unmatched. CDR3 size: 16 residues. Looked up from germline, CDR1 is SGHTA and CDR2 is FQGNSA.

V gene TRBV6-5 combines with J gene TRBJ2-1; 7 bases fit TRBD2. This CDR3 region has 16 residues. Germline CDR1 is MNHEY and CDR2 is SVGAGI. The ends lost 3 bases at V and 4 bases at J; junction bases unmatched: 9. The CDR3 DNA reads as TGTGCCAGCAGTTATAGTCGAGCGGGATCTTACAATGAGCAGTTCTTC. Protein: CASSYSRAGSYNEQFF.

V is TRBV28 and J is TRBJ2-1; D may be TRBD2 (6 bases). With 1 base removed from V and 0 bases from J, the gap between germline ends came to 16 bases. The CDR3 sequence is 18 residues long. Germline loops: CDR1 MDHEN, CDR2 SYDVKM. The CDR3 coding sequence is TGTGCCAGCAGTTTATCGGTGGGACTTGGGTCCTCCTACAATGAGCAGTTCTTC. It yields the protein CASSLSVGLGSSYNEQFF.

This sequence joins TRBV3-1 (or the pseudogene TRBV3-2) and TRBJ2-7; D remains unclear. Trimming shortened V by 0 bases and J by 1 base, and 13 bases separated the two germline ends. The CDR3 is 16 amino acids. The germline gives CDR1 LGHDT, CDR2 YNNKEL (reference sequence). The CDR3 DNA reads TGTGCCAGCAGCCAAGAAGGAATGGGCAGATCCTACGAGCAGTACTTC. Protein sequence: CASSQEGMGRSYEQYF.

The chain has TRBV3-1 (or the pseudogene TRBV3-2) and TRBJ1-1; D is unresolved. Germline CDR1 LGHDT, CDR2 YNNKEL (reference sequence). The V and J ends lost 1 base and 0 bases respectively, with 9 bases between them. The CDR3 loop spans 15 amino acids. The CDR3 is CASSQAAGLNTEAFF. In nucleotides, the CDR3 is TGTGCCAGCAGCCAAGCGGCAGGCCTGAACACTGAAGCTTTCTTT.

CDR3 residues: CASSSSGRAGGEQYF. CDR3 sequence (DNA): TGTGCCAGCAGCTCTAGCGGGAGGGCCGGGGGCGAGCAGTACTTC. The rearrangement uses TRBV7-8 and TRBJ2-7; 12 bases fit TRBD2. V lost 4 bases to trimming and J lost 6 bases; unmatched junction nucleotides: 7. CDR3 length: 15 residues. CDR1 is SGHVS, CDR2 FQNEAQ, per germline.

The chain has TRBV7-9 and TRBJ1-1; D is ambiguous. CDR3 length: 15 residues. V lost 1 base and J lost 0, with 9 bases in between. The germline CDR1 and CDR2 sequences are SEHNR and FQNEAQ (reference sequence). DNA of the CDR3: TGTGCCAGCAGCTTAGGAGGGAACATGAACACTGAAGCTTTCTTT. This codes for CASSLGGNMNTEAFF.